This passage covers 12 T cell receptor beta chains from one sample sequenced in a study of cytomegalovirus exposure and HLA in healthy donors (dated by TCRdb to 2017 to 2019). Library preparation used the immunoSEQ multiplex PCR assay. For the multiplex PCR, a mixture combining 60 forward primers for TCR Vbeta segments and 13 reverse primers for TCR Jbeta segments was used. Held by TCRdb, this immuneACCESS table contains in-frame sequences only and omits some clones. Under half of the omission traces to an unresolved V gene where checked; the cause of the rest is unknown. A total of under 200,000 clones appear in this sample, approximately 78% of them only once. Less than 2% of the sample is held by the ten biggest clonotypes. The specimen was PBMCs. Receptors originate from a woman under 30 in good health and CMV-seronegative.

The CDR3 protein is CASSQDGISGGGGEQYF. The CDR3 region has the DNA TGCGCCAGCAGCCAAGATGGGATTAGCGGTGGTGGGGGCGAGCAGTACTTC. The rearrangement uses TRBV4-1 and TRBJ2-7; a weak D match, TRBD2 (6 bases). Germline V gene data show CDR1 as MGHRA and CDR2 as YSYEKL. The CDR3 length is 17 residues. With 0 bases removed from V and 6 bases from J, the gap between germline ends came to 21 bases.

This chain uses TRBV29-1 with TRBJ2-5; 7 bases line up with TRBD1. CDR1 is SQVTM, CDR2 ANQGSEA, per germline. This CDR3 is built from 12 residues. The V and J ends lost 6 bases and 5 bases, in that order; junction bases with no gene match: 6. This CDR3 is CSVNRGFETQYF. The CDR3 DNA follows: TGCAGCGTCAACAGGGGATTCGAGACCCAGTACTTC. Together with reference TRBV29-1 and TRBJ2-5, the CDR3 gives the full variable domain: SAVISQKPSRDICQRGTSLTIQCQVDSQVTMMFWYRQQPGQSLTLIATANQGSEATYESGFVIDKFPISRPNLTFSTLTVSNMSPEDSSIYLCSVNRGFETQYFGPGTRLLVL.

The chain employs TRBV2 and TRBJ1-4, with 7 bases identical to TRBD1. From germline, CDR1 is SNHLY and CDR2 FYNNEI. The CDR3 has 14 residues. V trimming: 6 bases; J trimming: 4 bases; junction bases outside the gene matches: 5. The CDR3 sequence: CASRRGQLNEKLFF. Here the CDR3 DNA reads TGTGCCAGCAGGAGGGGACAGCTTAATGAAAAACTGTTTTTT.

The rearrangement uses TRBV5-1 and TRBJ2-1, with 8 nucleotides matching TRBD1. The V gene end was trimmed by 2 bases and the J gene end by 4 bases; junction bases not matched to a gene: 2. Germline V gives CDR1 SGHRS, CDR2 YFSETQ. This CDR3 is built from 14 residues. The CDR3 nucleotides are TGCGCCAGCAGCTTCAGGGGGCCTTACAATGAGCAGTTCTTC. This translates into CASSFRGPYNEQFF. The entire variable domain, with the rest obtained from reference TRBV5-1 and TRBJ2-1, is as follows: KAGVTQTPRYLIKTRGQQVTLSCSPISGHRSVSWYQQTPGQGLQFLFEYFSETQRNKGNFPGRFSGRQFSNSRSEMNVSTLELGDSALYLCASSFRGPYNEQFFGPGTRLTVL.

V and J are TRBV28 and TRBJ2-7; 7 nucleotides agree with TRBD2. Looked up from germline, CDR1 is MDHEN and CDR2 is SYDVKM. This CDR3 contains 12 residues. The V gene end was trimmed by 7 bases and the J gene end by 2 bases; junction bases not matched to a gene: 2. CDR3 residues: CASNSGPYEQYF. The CDR3 DNA reads as TGTGCCAGCAATAGCGGGCCCTACGAGCAGTACTTC.

The V gene is TRBV4-1, the J gene TRBJ2-5, with D perhaps matching TRBD1 (5 bases). This CDR3 contains 15 residues. Germline loops: CDR1 MGHRA, CDR2 YSYEKL. Trimming shortened V by 0 bases and J by 5 bases, and 13 bases separated the two germline ends. CDR3 sequence: CASSQEEGVTETQYF. The CDR3 DNA follows: TGCGCCAGCAGCCAAGAGGAAGGGGTTACTGAGACCCAGTACTTC.

This rearrangement joins TRBV7-3 to TRBJ2-1; 8 positions agree with TRBD2. V lost 0 bases, J lost 7 bases, and 5 bases stayed unmatched. CDR3 length: 15 residues. Germline V gene lookup returns CDR1 SGHTA and CDR2 FQGTGA. The CDR3 sequence is CASSLTSGGMNEQFF. CDR3 coding DNA: TGTGCCAGCAGCTTAACCAGCGGGGGAATGAATGAGCAGTTCTTC.

The genes are TRBV15 and TRBJ1-2; TRBD1 matches 7 bases. V lost 3 bases, J lost 6 bases, and 16 bases stayed unmatched. CDR3 length: 17 amino acids. Per the germline V gene, CDR1 is LNHNV and CDR2 is YYDKDF (reference sequence). CDR3 bases: TGTGCCACCAGCAGCCAGAAACAGGGGAGTATTGCGGATGGCTACACCTTC. This sequence encodes CATSSQKQGSIADGYTF. Filled out from reference TRBV15 and TRBJ1-2, the complete variable domain reads DAMVIQNPRYQVTQFGKPVTLSCSQTLNHNVMYWYQQKSSQAPKLLFHYYDKDFNNEADTPDNFQSRRPNTSFCFLDIRSPGLGDTAMYLCATSSQKQGSIADGYTFGSGTRLTVV.

The V and J genes are TRBV5-1 and TRBJ1-2; TRBD1 is a possible D gene (5 bases). Per germline, CDR1 SGHRS and CDR2 YFSETQ. Trimming shortened V by 2 bases and J by 8 bases, and 10 bases separated the two germline ends. The CDR3 spans 12 residues. Written as DNA, the CDR3 is TGCGCCAGCAGCTTCGGGGGGGACGGCTACACCTTC. Translating it yields CASSFGGDGYTF.

The V and J genes are TRBV4-1 and TRBJ2-4, with 7 bases aligning to TRBD1. The germline gives CDR1 MGHRA, CDR2 YSYEKL. V gave up 11 bases and J gave up 0 bases; unmatched junction bases: 13. This CDR3 comprises 16 residues. CDR3 nucleotide sequence: TGCGCCTCATCAGGGGGAGTTTTACTAGCCAAAAACATTCAGTACTTC. Protein product: CASSGGVLLAKNIQYF.

In the case of this clone: One end of the junction does not line up with germline, which may come from a read error. The V and J genes are TRBV7-9 and TRBJ1-1, with D perhaps matching TRBD1 (5 bases). Germline lookup yields CDR1 SEHNR and CDR2 FQNEAQ (reference sequence). The CDR3 sequence is 15 residues long. This CDR3 reads CSSSLQATMNTEAFF. CDR3 DNA sequence: TGTTCCAGCAGCTTACAGGCGACCATGAACACTGAAGCTTTCTTT.

The chain carries TRBV9 and TRBJ1-1, with D maybe TRBD1 (6 bases). The CDR3 is 13 amino acids. The germline CDR1 and CDR2 sequences are SGDLS and YYNGEE. V lost 0 bases to trimming and J lost 9 bases, with 12 bases between them. In DNA, the CDR3 is TGTGCCAGCAGCGTAGTGGGGGCAGAGCAAGCTTTCTTT. It translates to CASSVVGAEQAFF.